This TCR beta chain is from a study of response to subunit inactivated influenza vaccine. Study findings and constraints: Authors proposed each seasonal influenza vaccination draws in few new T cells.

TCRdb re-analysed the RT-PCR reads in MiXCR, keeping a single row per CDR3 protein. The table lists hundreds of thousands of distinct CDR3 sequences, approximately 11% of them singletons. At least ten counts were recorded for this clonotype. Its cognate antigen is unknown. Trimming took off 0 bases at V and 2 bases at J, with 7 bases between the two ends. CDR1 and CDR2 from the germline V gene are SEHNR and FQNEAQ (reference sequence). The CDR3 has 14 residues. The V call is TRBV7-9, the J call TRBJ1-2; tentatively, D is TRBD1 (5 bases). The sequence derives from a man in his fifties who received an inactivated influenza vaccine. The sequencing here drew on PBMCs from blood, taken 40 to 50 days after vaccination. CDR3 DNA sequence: TGTGCCAGCAGCTTAGCGGGGCAGAACTATGGCTACACCTTC. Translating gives CASSLAGQNYGYTF.